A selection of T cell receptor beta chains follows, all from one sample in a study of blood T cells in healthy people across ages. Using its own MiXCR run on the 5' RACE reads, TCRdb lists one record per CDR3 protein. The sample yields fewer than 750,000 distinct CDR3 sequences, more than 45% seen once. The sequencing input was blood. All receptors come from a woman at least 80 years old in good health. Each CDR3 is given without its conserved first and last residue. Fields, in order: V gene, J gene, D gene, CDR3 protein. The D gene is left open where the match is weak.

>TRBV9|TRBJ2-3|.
ASSESPGLVTQY
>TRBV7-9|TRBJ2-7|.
ASSPRDFSYEQY
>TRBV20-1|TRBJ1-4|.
GARDGSTGPKLF
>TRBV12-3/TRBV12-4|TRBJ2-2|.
ASSWGQNTGELF
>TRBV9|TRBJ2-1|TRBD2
ASSVALREGEQF
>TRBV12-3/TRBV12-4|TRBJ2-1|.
ASSNPPSSYNEQF
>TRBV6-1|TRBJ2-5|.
ASSEARGLRETQY
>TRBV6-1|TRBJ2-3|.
ASMRGPMEDTQY
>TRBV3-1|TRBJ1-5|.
ASSQDLAETGPQH
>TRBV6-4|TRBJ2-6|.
ASSDSRSGANVLT
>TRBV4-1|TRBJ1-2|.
ASSQANYGYT
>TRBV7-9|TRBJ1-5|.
ASSFRGQPQH
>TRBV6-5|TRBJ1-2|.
ASSSLGGYT
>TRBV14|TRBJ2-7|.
ASSRNHEQY
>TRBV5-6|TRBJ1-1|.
ASSLADRLNTEAF
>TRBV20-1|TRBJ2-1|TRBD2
SARAPLSGGKANEQF
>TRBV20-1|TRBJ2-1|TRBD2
SARVIAGVNEQF
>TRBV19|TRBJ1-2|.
ASIGQRVNYGYT
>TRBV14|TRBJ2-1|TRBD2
ASSQVAGTNYNEQF
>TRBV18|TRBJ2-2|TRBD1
ASSQGATTGELF
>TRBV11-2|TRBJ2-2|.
ASSPRLGGLF
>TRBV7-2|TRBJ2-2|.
ASSLKGPNTGELF
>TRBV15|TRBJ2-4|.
ATSRQGPGNIQY
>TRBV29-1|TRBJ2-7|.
SVGGRPGTLGSLVAYEQY
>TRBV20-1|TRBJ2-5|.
SASGLSGSEETQY
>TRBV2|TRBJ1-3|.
ASGPPRAGNTIY
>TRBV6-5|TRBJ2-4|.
ASRGMLAKNIQY
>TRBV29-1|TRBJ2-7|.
SVGTDSYEQY
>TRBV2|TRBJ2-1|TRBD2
ASRSGQSSYNEQF
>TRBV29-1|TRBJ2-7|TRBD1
SVGTGGPYEQY
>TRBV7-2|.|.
ASSTASGYEQY
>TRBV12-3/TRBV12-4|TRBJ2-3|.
ASSTAGSDTQY
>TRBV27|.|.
ASSLRINYNEQY
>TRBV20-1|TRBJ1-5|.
SASDSNQPQH
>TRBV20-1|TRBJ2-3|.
SATTDTQY
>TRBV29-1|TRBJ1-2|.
SVEAGIDYGYT
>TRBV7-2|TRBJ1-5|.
ASSSQGVRQPQH
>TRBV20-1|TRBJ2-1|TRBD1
SPSGQGYHEQF
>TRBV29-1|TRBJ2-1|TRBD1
SVRQGGYNEQF
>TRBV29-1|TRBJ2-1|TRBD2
SHGQGGGLAGGNEQF
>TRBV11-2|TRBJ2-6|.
ASSLSTPGANVLT
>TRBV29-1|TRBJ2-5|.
SVGPRAQETQY
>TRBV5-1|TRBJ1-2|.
ASSLNFNSDYGYT
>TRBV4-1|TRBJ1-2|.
ASSQTTGANYGYT
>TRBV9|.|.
ASSEGHQETQY
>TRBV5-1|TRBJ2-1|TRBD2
ASSLAVMSGGVNEQF
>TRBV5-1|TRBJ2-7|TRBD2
ASSPLTSGSHEQY
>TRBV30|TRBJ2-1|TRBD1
AWTGQGAVYNEQF
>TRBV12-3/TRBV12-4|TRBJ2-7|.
ASSPILRGFEQY